Included here is one T cell receptor beta chain sequence, with context. The data originate from a study of technical replicates of blood from a handful of donors. The CDR3 loop spans 16 amino acids. Germline CDR1 and CDR2: SGHRS and YFSETQ. The trim removed 3 bases at V and 0 bases at J, leaving 8 bases unmatched. Sequenced by immunoSEQ multiplex PCR; TCRdb stores in-frame clones only, minus some. The sample holds approximately 81,000 clones; over 75% are singletons and the top ten take around 3.9%. The gene calls are TRBV5-1 and TRBJ1-2, with 7 nucleotides matching TRBD1. This receptor was obtained from a human donor in good health. Some clones in this sample may be carry-over from other donors' samples. Sequences were obtained from PBMCs. Here the CDR3 reads CASSSDDRAANYGYTF. The CDR3 coding sequence is TGCGCCAGCAGCTCCGATGACAGGGCGGCTAACTATGGCTACACCTTC.